This T cell receptor (beta chain) was identified in a study of cytomegalovirus exposure and HLA in healthy donors. This clone was seen only a few times. The target antigen is unknown. PCR employed 60 Vbeta and 13 Jbeta primers. Sequenced by immunoSEQ multiplex PCR; TCRdb stores in-frame clones only, minus some. The sample has about 140,000 clones, 80% seen once. Study-level points and caveats: Previously analyzed data showed that most TCR beta V segments were productive at a frequency of about 87% or about 30%.

The CDR3 is 15 residues long. Germline CDR1 SGHNT, CDR2 YENEEA. The ends were cut back, 0 bases at V and 7 bases at J, with 10 bases in the middle. Donors were ostensibly healthy at sampling, although undocumented immune exposures were probable. The sequence came from a middle-aged man in good health and CMV-seronegative. The chain links TRBV11-3 to TRBJ1-6; D unclear. Sequences were obtained from PBMCs. Written as DNA, the CDR3 is TGTGCCAGCAGCTTAGAAAGAGACTACAATTCACCCCTCCACTTT. Residues: CASSLERDYNSPLHF. Using reference TRBV11-3 and TRBJ1-6 for the parts outside the CDR3, the full variable domain is EAGVVQSPRYKIIEKKQPVAFWCNPISGHNTLYWYLQNLGQGPELLIRYENEEAVDDSQLPKDRFSAERLKGVDSTLKIQPAELGDSAVYLCASSLERDYNSPLHFGNGTRLTVT.